Listed below are T cell receptor beta chains from one sample, sequenced in a study of response to subunit inactivated influenza vaccine. A single record per CDR3 protein comes from TCRdb applying MiXCR to the RT-PCR reads. The sample includes 300,000 to 350,000 distinct CDR3 sequences, about 20% of them seen just once. This sample comprised PBMCs from blood, obtained less than 22 months after vaccination. These receptors were collected from a man aged 45 to 70 who received an inactivated influenza vaccine. CDR3s include the opening cysteine and the closing phenylalanine or tryptophan. A D gene is named only where the DNA matches it firmly. Clone size is given for some rows only: seen once, a few or many times, or a class if the clone is expanded.

j_gene,d_gene,v_gene,abundance,CDR3nt,CDR3aa
TRBJ1-1,NA,TRBV7-9,few,TGTGCCAGCAGCCCAGAGGCGGTGAACACTGAAGCTTTCTTT,CASSPEAVNTEAFF
TRBJ2-2,NA,TRBV5-1,few,TGCGCCAGCAGCTTGCGTGACATATCGAACACCGGGGAGCTGTTTTTT,CASSLRDISNTGELFF
TRBJ2-5,NA,TRBV20-1,NA,TGCAGTGCTAGGTCGACTGCTAAAGAGACCCAGTACTTC,CSARSTAKETQYF
TRBJ1-2,TRBD1,TRBV11-1,NA,TGTGCCAGCAGCTTCCGTCCCGGGACAGGGGGCGTTGAAGGTGGCTACACCTTC,CASSFRPGTGGVEGGYTF
TRBJ2-3,NA,TRBV27,many,TGTGCCAGCAGTTTTCGGACCTACAGCACAGATACGCAGTATTTT,CASSFRTYSTDTQYF
TRBJ2-3,NA,TRBV20-1,NA,TGCAGTGCTGCGGGGTCCACAGATACGCAGTATTTT,CSAAGSTDTQYF
TRBJ1-1,TRBD1,TRBV4-2,few,TGTGCCAGCAGCCGAAGGACAGGGGGCATACAAGTGAACACTGAAGCTTTCTTT,CASSRRTGGIQVNTEAFF
TRBJ2-1,NA,TRBV4-3,once,TGCGCCAGCAGCCAAGCCCTAGCGTCGGAGTACAATGAGCAGTTCTTC,CASSQALASEYNEQFF
TRBJ2-3,TRBD2,TRBV7-7,NA,TGTGCCAGCATTCGTCCACCTAGCGGCTGCACAGATACGCAGTATTTT,CASIRPPSGCTDTQYF
TRBJ2-7,TRBD1,TRBV5-4,NA,TGTGCCAGCAGCACCAGACAGGGCCCTAGGGGGGAGCAGTACTTC,CASSTRQGPRGEQYF
TRBJ2-3,NA,TRBV28,many,TGTGCCAGCAGCCAGATGCGTACGCAGTATTTT,CASSQMRTQYF
TRBJ1-1,NA,TRBV6-5,NA,TGTGCCAGCAGTTACGCGGATGAAGCTTTCTTT,CASSYADEAFF